A selection of T cell receptor beta chains follows, all from one sample in a study of T cells in Graves' hyperthyroidism and ophthalmopathy. TCRdb independently ran MiXCR on the multiplex PCR reads; one entry per CDR3 protein. The sample has about 600,000 distinct CDR3 sequences, 15% to 20% seen once; the top ten hold more than 3%. The specimen was blood. Receptors originate from a middle-aged woman with Graves' ophthalmopathy. The CDR3 runs from the conserved cysteine through the conserved F or W. The order of the fields is J gene, V gene, clone size, D gene, CDR3 length, CDR3 DNA, CDR3 protein. The D gene is left open where the match is weak. The size of a clone is reported for some rows only, either as once, few or many, or as a class for expanded clones.

TRBJ1-1,TRBV5-1,many,TRBD1,15,TGCGCCAGCAGCTCAGAACAGGGGGGCGGCACTGAAGCTTTCTTT,CASSSEQGGGTEAFF
TRBJ2-2,TRBV9,few,-,16,TGTGCCAGCAGCTCCCGCGGATACGGCACTACCGGGGAGCTGTTTTTT,CASSSRGYGTTGELFF
TRBJ1-5,TRBV2,many,-,18,TGTGCCAGCACGTCACAGGGCCCACTAAGAGGATCGGGGCAGCCCCAGCATTTT,CASTSQGPLRGSGQPQHF
TRBJ2-7,TRBV27,few,-,13,TGTGCCAGCAGCTTACAGGGCGCCTACGAGCGGTACTTC,CASSLQGAYERYF
TRBJ1-2,TRBV11-2,-,-,13,TGTGCCAGCAGTTTTACGATAGAGGGCCCCTACACCTTC,CASSFTIEGPYTF
TRBJ2-7,TRBV4-1,many,-,15,TGCGCCAGCAGCCTCCGGGACGACAGCTCCTACGAGCAGTACTTC,CASSLRDDSSYEQYF
TRBJ1-5,TRBV28,many,-,16,TGTGCCACTAAGGGCAGGGGCGCCCTAAGCAATCAGCCCCAGCATTTT,CATKGRGALSNQPQHF
TRBJ1-1,TRBV7-2,many,-,16,TGTGCCAGCAGCCCCGGGAGGGGGGCTTGGAACACTGAAGCTTTCTTT,CASSPGRGAWNTEAFF
TRBJ1-2,TRBV5-1,-,-,15,TGCGCCAGCAGCTTGGCACTCCCCCAGCACTATGGCTACACCTTC,CASSLALPQHYGYTF
TRBJ2-1,TRBV20-1,many,TRBD2,17,TGCAGTGCTAGACAACGTGTAGCGGGGGAGAGGCACAATGAGCAGTTCTTC,CSARQRVAGERHNEQFF
TRBJ1-1,TRBV5-1,many,-,15,TGCGCCAGCAGCGCCTCCGGGACTGTGAACACTGAAGCTTTCTTT,CASSASGTVNTEAFF
TRBJ1-5,TRBV19,few,-,16,TGTGCCAGTAGTATCCCTTCCGGGACAAGAAATCAGCCCCAGCATTTT,CASSIPSGTRNQPQHF
TRBJ2-3,TRBV11-2,many,TRBD2,15,TGTGCCAGCCGGACTCTAGCGGGAGCTCTTAGTACGCAGTATTTT,CASRTLAGALSTQYF
TRBJ2-1,TRBV3-1,few,TRBD2,12,TGTGCCAGCAGCCAGGGACTAGCCCCCAAGTTCTTC,CASSQGLAPKFF
TRBJ2-1,TRBV20-1,many,TRBD2,15,TGCAGTGCTACAATTTCCGGGACTAGTAGCAATGAGCAGTTCTTC,CSATISGTSSNEQFF
TRBJ2-3,TRBV10-3,many,-,14,TGTGCCATCAGTGACGGAGGGGACACAGATACGCAGTATTTT,CAISDGGDTDTQYF
TRBJ1-4,TRBV7-9,-,-,14,TGTGCCAGCAGTCTTCCCTGGGCTAATGAAAAACTGTTTTTT,CASSLPWANEKLFF
TRBJ2-7,TRBV2,many,-,15,TGTGCCAGCACCGAGGGTCTACAGGGTATCTACGAGCAGTACTTC,CASTEGLQGIYEQYF
TRBJ2-2,TRBV2,many,-,14,TGTGCCAGCAATACAGGGATGGGCACCGGGGAGCTGTTTTTT,CASNTGMGTGELFF
TRBJ2-5,TRBV3-1,many,-,14,TGTGCCAGCAGCCAAGGTGGTGACAGCGAGACCCAGTACTTC,CASSQGGDSETQYF